What follows are 24 T cell receptor beta chains derived from one specimen sequenced in a study of beta chain features in type 1 diabetes. Expressed TCRB transcripts were sequenced because the isolated RNA had all been reverse transcribed beforehand. Only in-frame clones appear in the TCRdb table, and some are missing; sequencing was by immunoSEQ multiplex PCR. This sample has 200,000 to 250,000 clones; about 70% occur once, and the top ten carry almost 0.055%. Sequencing used naive CD4+ T cells from blood. These receptors were taken from a man aged 25 to 40 in good health.

The V gene is TRBV5-4, the J gene TRBJ2-3; 10 nucleotides match TRBD2. The V gene's germline CDR1 is SGHNT and CDR2 YYREEE (reference sequence). The trim removed 4 bases at V and 2 bases at J, leaving 7 bases unmatched. The CDR3 totals 16 residues. CDR3 loop: CASSPRTSGYTDTQYF. CDR3 DNA sequence: TGTGCCAGCAGCCCGAGGACTAGCGGATACACAGATACGCAGTATTTT.

J is TRBJ2-1 and V is TRBV7-2; D uncertain. The germline V gene has CDR1 SGHTA and CDR2 FQGNSA. This CDR3 has 13 amino acids. Trimming took 8 bases from V and 0 from J, leaving 8 bases between them. As DNA, the CDR3 is TGTGCCAGCGCCCTACTCTCCTACAATGAGCAGTTCTTC. Its protein is CASALLSYNEQFF.

The rearrangement joins TRBV7-6 to TRBJ1-2; perhaps TRBD1 as D (6 bases). Deletions cut 5 bases from V and 3 bases from J, with 13 bases between. The CDR3 spans 14 residues. The germline CDR1 and CDR2 sequences are SGHVS and FNYEAQ. This CDR3 is CASSPDSTYYGYTF. In DNA, the CDR3 is TGTGCCAGCAGCCCGGACAGCACCTACTATGGCTACACCTTC.

This chain uses TRBV30 with TRBJ1-3; TRBD1 is a possible D gene (6 bases). The CDR3 consists of 14 residues. The germline V gene encodes CDR1 GTSNPN and CDR2 SVGIG (reference sequence). With 2 bases removed from V and 5 bases from J, the gap between germline ends came to 13 bases. The CDR3 here is CAWSPGQQRNTIYF. CDR3 coding DNA: TGTGCCTGGAGTCCAGGACAGCAACGAAACACCATATATTTT.

This chain connects TRBV4-1 to TRBJ2-1; D is uncertain. CDR1 and CDR2 from the germline V gene are MGHRA and YSYEKL. The CDR3 has 12 residues. V gave up 1 base and J gave up 5 bases, with 3 bases separating them. The DNA for the CDR3 is TGCGCCAGCAGCCAAGTGAACAATGAGCAGTTCTTC. Its translation is CASSQVNNEQFF.

As DNA, the CDR3 is TGTGCCAGCAGCCAGACAGAAGATACGCAGTATTTT. This sequence encodes CASSQTEDTQYF. The chain joins TRBV7-9 to TRBJ2-3, with D maybe TRBD1 (5 bases). This CDR3 contains 12 residues. The V and J ends lost 5 bases and 5 bases respectively, with 8 bases between them. The germline CDR1 and CDR2 sequences are SEHNR and FQNEAQ (reference sequence).

This chain joins TRBV7-9 and TRBJ1-2; a weak D match, TRBD1 (6 bases). Trimming took off 2 bases at V and 6 bases at J, with 13 bases between the two ends. Germline V gives CDR1 SEHNR, CDR2 FQNEAQ (reference sequence). The CDR3 is made up of 14 amino acids. The CDR3, as DNA: TGTGCCAGCAGCTTAAACAGGGACGAGAATGGCTACACCTTC. Encoded protein: CASSLNRDENGYTF.

The chain is built from TRBV29-1 and TRBJ1-2, with 7 bases lining up with TRBD1. V lost 7 bases, J lost 8 bases, and 7 bases stayed unmatched. The germline gives CDR1 SQVTM, CDR2 ANQGSEA. This CDR3 is built from 11 residues. DNA for the CDR3: TGCAGCGAGTCGACAGGGCAGGGCTACACCTTC. Translation: CSESTGQGYTF.

The chain links TRBV10-3 to TRBJ2-2; no firm D call. This CDR3 comprises 18 residues. V shed 4 bases and J shed 2 bases, with 20 bases lying between them. Germline lookup yields CDR1 ENHRY and CDR2 SYGVKD. The CDR3 reads CAISAPQLRLINTGELFF. The DNA for the CDR3 is TGTGCCATCAGTGCCCCCCAGTTGAGGTTAATCAACACCGGGGAGCTGTTTTTT.

This clone occurred a few times. The chain recombines TRBV30 with TRBJ1-3; no definite D call. Germline-derived CDR1 and CDR2 are GTSNPN and SVGIG (reference sequence). The CDR3 length is 13 residues. Trimming cost V 5 bases and J 3 bases, with 11 bases left between them. CDR3 DNA sequence: TGTGCCTGGTCCCCTATACTTGGAAACACCATATATTTT. Residues: CAWSPILGNTIYF. The full variable domain, its missing parts supplied by reference TRBV30 and TRBJ1-3, is SQTIHQWPATLVQPVGSPLSLECTVEGTSNPNLYWYRQAAGRGLQLLFYSVGIGQISSEVPQNLSASRPQDRQFILSSKKLLLSDSGFYLCAWSPILGNTIYFGEGSWLTVV.

This clone turned up a few times. The chain couples TRBV9 to TRBJ1-3, with a tentative D call TRBD1 (5 bases). Trimming shortened V by 0 bases and J by 6 bases, and 13 bases separated the two germline ends. Germline V lookup: CDR1 SGDLS, CDR2 YYNGEE. This CDR3 region has 15 residues. The CDR3 region is CASSVGTGNINTIYF. The CDR3, as DNA: TGTGCCAGCAGCGTAGGAACAGGCAACATAAACACCATATATTTT.

The V gene is TRBV7-7, the J gene TRBJ2-1; 9 bases fit TRBD2. The CDR3 spans 13 residues. The trim removed 5 bases at V and 6 bases at J, leaving 2 bases unmatched. CDR1 is SSHAT, CDR2 FNYEAQ, per germline (reference sequence). The CDR3 protein is CASSRTSVNEQFF. In DNA form, the CDR3 reads TGTGCCAGCAGCCGGACTAGCGTCAATGAGCAGTTCTTC.

This chain uses TRBV25-1 with TRBJ1-2; D is uncertain. Trimming removed 2 bases at V and 8 bases at J, with 12 bases between. The germline V gene encodes CDR1 MGHDK and CDR2 SYGVNS. The CDR3 extends over 13 amino acids. The CDR3 DNA is TGTGCCAGCAGTGAAGGGAGAGCGGCCGGCTACACCTTC. Its protein is CASSEGRAAGYTF.

The J gene is TRBJ2-1, the V gene TRBV5-1; D might be TRBD2 (6 bases). CDR3 length equals 13 residues. Trimming left V 7 bases short and J 5 bases short, with 13 bases between. CDR1 and CDR2 (germline): SGHRS, YFSETQ. The CDR3 region is CASGGLSNNEQFF. CDR3 sequence (DNA): TGCGCCAGCGGAGGGTTATCCAACAATGAGCAGTTCTTC.

The genes are TRBV14 and TRBJ2-3; maybe TRBD1 (5 bases). This CDR3 has 15 residues. Trimming took 4 bases from V and 0 from J, leaving 11 bases between them. From germline, CDR1 is SGHDN and CDR2 FVKESK. The CDR3: CASSPRTTSTDTQYF. The CDR3 nucleotides are TGTGCCAGCAGCCCTAGGACAACTAGCACAGATACGCAGTATTTT.

This clone was detected once. The rearrangement uses TRBV30 and TRBJ2-5; 7 bases map to TRBD2. V shed 2 bases, J shed 0 bases, and the junction held 12 bases outside the gene matches. This CDR3 contains 17 residues. The V gene's germline CDR1 is GTSNPN and CDR2 SVGIG (reference sequence). DNA of the CDR3: TGTGCCTGGAGTAAAAGGGGAACTAGCGCCAACCAAGAGACCCAGTACTTC. Translating gives CAWSKRGTSANQETQYF.

This clone was detected once. CDR3 amino acids: CASSLGLAGYNEQFF. The CDR3 bases are TGTGCCAGCTCTCTGGGACTAGCGGGCTACAATGAGCAGTTCTTC. The chain is built from TRBV18 and TRBJ2-1; TRBD2 matches at 12 bases. This CDR3 region has 15 residues. Germline V gene sequence: CDR1 KGHSH, CDR2 LQKENI. J was trimmed by 3 bases and V by 6 bases; bases with no gene match: 3.

This clone turned up a few times. The rearrangement joins TRBV10-3 to TRBJ2-3; the D gene is possibly TRBD2 (7 bases). The CDR3 runs 16 residues. CDR1 and CDR2 (germline): ENHRY, SYGVKD. Trimming shortened V by 6 bases and J by 5 bases, and 21 bases separated the two germline ends. The CDR3 spells CAIRGSGTRGGDTQYF. CDR3 in DNA: TGTGCCATCAGGGGAAGCGGGACGCGAGGGGGAGATACGCAGTATTTT.

Of note for this clone: The same CDR3 is also encoded by other DNA sequences in this sample. This chain joins TRBV6-6 and TRBJ2-7; D unclear. The germline V gene has CDR1 MNHNY and CDR2 SVGAGI (reference sequence). The V and J ends lost 0 bases and 4 bases respectively, with 4 bases between them. There are 12 residues in the CDR3. CDR3 nucleotides: TGTGCCAGCAGTTACTCCTCGTACGAGCAGTACTTC. Its protein is CASSYSSYEQYF.

In its sample, this clone was seen a few times. The rearrangement joins TRBV7-9 to TRBJ2-1; D not certain. Trimming cost V 5 bases and J 0 bases, with 14 bases left between them. The germline V gene has CDR1 SEHNR and CDR2 FQNEAQ (reference sequence). The CDR3 covers 16 residues. This CDR3 is CASSRLGKSSYNEQFF. The CDR3 DNA follows: TGTGCCAGCAGCCGCTTGGGGAAGTCCTCCTACAATGAGCAGTTCTTC. The full variable domain, completed using reference TRBV7-9 and TRBJ2-1, is DTGVSQNPRHKITKRGQNVTFRCDPISEHNRLYWYRQTLGQGPEFLTYFQNEAQLEKSRLLSDRFSAERPKGSFSTLEIQRTEQGDSAMYLCASSRLGKSSYNEQFFGPGTRLTVL.

The chain combines TRBV29-1 with TRBJ1-2; D may be TRBD1 (5 bases). Trimming stripped 0 bases from V and 14 bases from J, with 16 bases between. This CDR3 has 12 amino acids. The V gene's germline CDR1 is SQVTM and CDR2 ANQGSEA. Here the CDR3 DNA reads TGCAGCGTTGAAGAGGGAGGGACCGGTAAGACCTTC. Translating it yields CSVEEGGTGKTF.

The chain couples TRBV30 to TRBJ1-6; D is ambiguous. V was trimmed by 2 bases and J by 1 base, leaving 9 bases between them. There are 15 residues in the CDR3. CDR1 GTSNPN and CDR2 SVGIG come from the germline V gene (reference sequence). The CDR3 nucleotides are TGTGCCTGGAGTATAGGGATGTCCTATAATTCACCCCTCCACTTT. This codes for CAWSIGMSYNSPLHF. Complete variable domain (other parts from reference TRBV30 and TRBJ1-6): SQTIHQWPATLVQPVGSPLSLECTVEGTSNPNLYWYRQAAGRGLQLLFYSVGIGQISSEVPQNLSASRPQDRQFILSSKKLLLSDSGFYLCAWSIGMSYNSPLHFGNGTRLTVT.

This sequence joins TRBV6-1 and TRBJ2-3; D is unclear. CDR1 and CDR2 (germline): MNHNS, SASEGT. V gave up 7 bases and J gave up 2 bases, with 10 bases separating them. There are 13 residues in the CDR3. The DNA of the CDR3 is TGTGCCAGCAAGGGCCGTGCCACAGATACGCAGTATTTT. This codes for CASKGRATDTQYF.

The gene calls are TRBV29-1 and TRBJ2-3, with TRBD2 identical over 7 bases. V gave up 7 bases and J gave up 2 bases; unmatched junction bases: 9. CDR1 is SQVTM and CDR2 is ANQGSEA in the germline V gene. The CDR3 runs to 14 residues. In DNA form, the CDR3 reads TGCAGCGGTGCCGAGGCGGGGGTCACAGATACGCAGTATTTT. Translated, it gives CSGAEAGVTDTQYF.